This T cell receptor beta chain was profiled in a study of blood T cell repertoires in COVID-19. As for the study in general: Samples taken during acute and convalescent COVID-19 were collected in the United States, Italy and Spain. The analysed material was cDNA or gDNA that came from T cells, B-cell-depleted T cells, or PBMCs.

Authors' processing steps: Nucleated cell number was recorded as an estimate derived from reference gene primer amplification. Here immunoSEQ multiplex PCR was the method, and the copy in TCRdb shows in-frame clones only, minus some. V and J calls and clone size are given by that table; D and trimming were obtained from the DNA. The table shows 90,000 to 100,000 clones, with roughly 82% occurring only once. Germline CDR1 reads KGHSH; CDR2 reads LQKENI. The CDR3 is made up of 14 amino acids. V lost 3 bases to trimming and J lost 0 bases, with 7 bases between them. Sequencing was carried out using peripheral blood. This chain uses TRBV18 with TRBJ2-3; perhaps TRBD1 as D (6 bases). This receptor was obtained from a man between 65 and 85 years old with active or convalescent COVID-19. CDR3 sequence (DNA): TGTGCCAGCTCACCTCAGGGGAGCACAGATACGCAGTATTTT. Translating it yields CASSPQGSTDTQYF.